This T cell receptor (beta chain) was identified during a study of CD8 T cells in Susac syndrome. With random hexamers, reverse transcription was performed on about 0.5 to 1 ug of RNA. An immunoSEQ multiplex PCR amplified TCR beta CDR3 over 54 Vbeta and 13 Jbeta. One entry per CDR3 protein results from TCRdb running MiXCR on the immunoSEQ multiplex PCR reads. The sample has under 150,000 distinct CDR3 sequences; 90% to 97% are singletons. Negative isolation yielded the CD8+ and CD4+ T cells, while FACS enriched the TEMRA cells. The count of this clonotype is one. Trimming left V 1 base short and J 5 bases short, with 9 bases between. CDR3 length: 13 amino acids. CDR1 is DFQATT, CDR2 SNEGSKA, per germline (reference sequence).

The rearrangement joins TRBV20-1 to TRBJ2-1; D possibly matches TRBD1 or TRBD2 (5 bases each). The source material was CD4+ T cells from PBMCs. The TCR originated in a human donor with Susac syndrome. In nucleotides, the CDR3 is TGCAGTGCTAGAGTCGGGGCCGACAATGAGCAGTTCTTC. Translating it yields CSARVGADNEQFF.